This T cell receptor beta chain was profiled in a study of cytomegalovirus exposure and HLA in healthy donors. A word on this clone: The antigen is undetermined.

Primers included in the PCR were 60 Vbeta and 13 Jbeta primers. Some clones are missing from TCRdb's copy, which holds only in-frame ones; the method was immunoSEQ multiplex PCR. The sample shows about 130,000 clones, 60% to 80% of them seen only once. Notes on the study in general: The listing of 150 to 200 TCR beta chains classed them as cytomegalovirus-associated. Segments of the TCR beta V type were, in most cases, productive about 87% or about 30% of the time in an earlier analysis.

V lost 3 bases and J lost 6; bases outside the gene matches: 11. This CDR3 is 17 amino acids long. Germline V lookup: CDR1 KGHSH, CDR2 LQKENI. Sequencing was done on a sample of PBMCs. This receptor was taken from a man aged 30 to 45 in good health and CMV-seronegative. V and J are TRBV18 and TRBJ2-2; TRBD2 matches 9 bases. The CDR3 DNA follows: TGTGCCAGCTCACCTCGCCTTCTAGCGGGGTTTGCCGGGGAGCTGTTTTTT. Residues: CASSPRLLAGFAGELFF.